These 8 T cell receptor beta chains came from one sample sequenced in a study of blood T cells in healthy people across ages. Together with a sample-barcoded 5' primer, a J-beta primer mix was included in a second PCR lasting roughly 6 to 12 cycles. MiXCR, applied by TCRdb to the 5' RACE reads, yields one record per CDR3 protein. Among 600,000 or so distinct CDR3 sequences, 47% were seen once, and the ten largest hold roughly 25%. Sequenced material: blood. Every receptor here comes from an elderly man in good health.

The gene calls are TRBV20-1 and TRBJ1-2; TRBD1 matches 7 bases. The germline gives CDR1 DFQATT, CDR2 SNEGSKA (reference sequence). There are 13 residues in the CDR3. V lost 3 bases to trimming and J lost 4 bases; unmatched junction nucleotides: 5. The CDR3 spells CSASKGAGYGYTF. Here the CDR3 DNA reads TGCAGTGCTAGCAAGGGGGCGGGCTATGGCTACACCTTC.

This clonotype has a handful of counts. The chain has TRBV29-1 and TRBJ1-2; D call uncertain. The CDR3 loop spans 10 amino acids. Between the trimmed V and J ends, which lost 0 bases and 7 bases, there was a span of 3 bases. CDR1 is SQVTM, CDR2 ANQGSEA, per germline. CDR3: CSVEEGGYTF. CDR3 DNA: TGCAGCGTTGAAGAGGGTGGCTACACCTTC.

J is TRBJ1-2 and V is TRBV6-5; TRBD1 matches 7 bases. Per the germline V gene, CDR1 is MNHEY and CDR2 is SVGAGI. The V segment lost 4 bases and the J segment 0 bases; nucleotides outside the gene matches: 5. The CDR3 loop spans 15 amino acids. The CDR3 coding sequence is TGTGCCAGCAGTTGGGGGACAGAAGCTAACTATGGCTACACCTTC. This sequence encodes CASSWGTEANYGYTF.

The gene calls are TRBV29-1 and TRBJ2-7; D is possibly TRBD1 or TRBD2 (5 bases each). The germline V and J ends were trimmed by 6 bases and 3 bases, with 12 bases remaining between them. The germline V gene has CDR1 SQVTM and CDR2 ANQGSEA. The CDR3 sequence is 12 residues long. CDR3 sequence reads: CSVRDGVYEQYF. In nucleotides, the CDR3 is TGCAGCGTCAGGGACGGGGTCTACGAGCAGTACTTC.

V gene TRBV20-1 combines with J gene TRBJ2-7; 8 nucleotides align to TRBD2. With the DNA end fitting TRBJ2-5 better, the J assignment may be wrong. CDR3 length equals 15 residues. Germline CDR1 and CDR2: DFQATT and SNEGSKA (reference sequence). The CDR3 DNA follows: TGCAGTGCTAGAGTGAGCGGGGGTCGACGGGAGACCCAGTACTTC. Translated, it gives CSARVSGGRRETQYF.

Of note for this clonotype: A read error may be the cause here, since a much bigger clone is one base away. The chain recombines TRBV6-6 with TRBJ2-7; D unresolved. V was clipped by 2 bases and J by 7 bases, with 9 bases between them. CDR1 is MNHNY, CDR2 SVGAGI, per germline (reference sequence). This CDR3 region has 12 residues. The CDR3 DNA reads TGTGCCAGCAGTTACCCAGCAGCGGAGCAGTACTTC. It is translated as CASSYPAAEQYF.

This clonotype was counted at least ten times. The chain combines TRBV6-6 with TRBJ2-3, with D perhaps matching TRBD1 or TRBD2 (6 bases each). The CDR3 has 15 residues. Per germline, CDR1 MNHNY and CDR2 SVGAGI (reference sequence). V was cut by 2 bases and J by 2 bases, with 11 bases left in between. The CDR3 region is CASSYTGAPTDTQYF. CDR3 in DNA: TGTGCCAGCAGTTACACGGGGGCCCCCACAGATACGCAGTATTTT.

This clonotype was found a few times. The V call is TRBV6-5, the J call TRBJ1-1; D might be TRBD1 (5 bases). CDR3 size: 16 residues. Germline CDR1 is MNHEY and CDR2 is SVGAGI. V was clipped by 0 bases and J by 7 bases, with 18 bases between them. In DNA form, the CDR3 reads TGTGCCAGCAGTTACTCGAGGGGCCGCCCAGGGAGTGAAGCTTTCTTT. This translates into CASSYSRGRPGSEAFF.